The 24 T cell receptor beta chains in this list originate from one sample, sequenced in a study of T cells in Graves' hyperthyroidism and ophthalmopathy. It was RNA transcripts that yielded the amplified TCR beta CDR3 regions. When the TCR CDR3 underwent first-round RT-PCR, the HTBI primer set was used. Using its own MiXCR run on the multiplex PCR reads, TCRdb lists one record per CDR3 protein. Of roughly 400,000 distinct CDR3 sequences in the sample, more than 12% were seen once. Sequencing was carried out using blood. The receptor set was obtained from a man aged 50 or older with Graves' ophthalmopathy.

This clonotype was counted at least ten times. The chain links TRBV2 to TRBJ1-2; D not certain. This CDR3 is built from 11 residues. Germline V gene data show CDR1 as SNHLY and CDR2 as FYNNEI. Trimming cost V 6 bases and J 10 bases, with 12 bases left between them. The CDR3 sequence is CASSALTYYTF. DNA for the CDR3: TGTGCCAGCAGCGCCTTGACCTACTACACCTTC. The full variable domain, completed using reference TRBV2 and TRBJ1-2, is EPEVTQTPSHQVTQMGQEVILRCVPISNHLYFYWYRQILGQKVEFLVSFYNNEISEKSEIFDDQFSVERPDGSNFTLKIRSTKLEDSAMYFCASSALTYYTFGSGTRLTVV.

This rearrangement joins TRBV19 to TRBJ2-2; 7 nucleotides agree with TRBD2. Per the germline V gene, CDR1 is LNHDA and CDR2 is SQIVND (reference sequence). The CDR3 has 18 amino acids. Unmatched junction bases numbered 15, after V lost 1 base and J lost 7 bases. The CDR3 sequence is CASSIAPTGEGLNGELFF. In nucleotides, the CDR3 is TGTGCCAGTAGTATAGCCCCTACTGGGGAGGGCCTTAACGGGGAGCTGTTTTTT.

This clonotype appeared many times. The CDR3 DNA follows: TGTGCCAGCAGCTTAGGTGGGGGGACCTACGAGCAGTACTTC. It codes for CASSLGGGTYEQYF. The V call is TRBV27, the J call TRBJ2-7, with D possibly being TRBD2 (6 bases). Germline V gives CDR1 MNHEY, CDR2 SMNVEV (reference sequence). The ends were cut back, 6 bases at V and 2 bases at J, with 14 bases in the middle. This CDR3 has 14 amino acids.

As for this clonotype: A single base separates this from a much larger clone, so it may be a read error. This CDR3 reads CSAIRPAGGSDTQYF. The CDR3 DNA sequence: TGCAGTGCTATTAGACCAGCGGGAGGGTCAGATACGCAGTATTTT. This chain links TRBV20-1 with TRBJ2-3; TRBD2 aligns across 10 bases. V gave up 4 bases and J gave up 4 bases; unmatched junction bases: 8. CDR1 is DFQATT, CDR2 SNEGSKA, per germline (reference sequence). This CDR3 region has 15 residues.

In this sample, this clonotype turned up many times. This chain links TRBV29-1 with TRBJ2-5; the match to TRBD2 covers 14 bases. This CDR3 is built from 13 residues. Germline values: CDR1 SQVTM, CDR2 ANQGSEA. The ends lost 8 bases at V and 4 bases at J; junction bases unmatched: 3. The CDR3 bases are TGCAGCACAGGACTAGCGGGAGGAGAGACCCAGTACTTC. Its protein product is CSTGLAGGETQYF.

This clonotype was recorded once. This sequence may be a read error, since a much larger clone differs from it by one base. The V and J genes are TRBV29-1 and TRBJ2-1; the match to TRBD2 covers 10 bases. Germline V CDR1 and CDR2: SQVTM, ANQGSEA. The CDR3 extends over 19 amino acids. Here the CDR3 DNA reads TGCAGCGCGATTGCCGGGACTAGCGTGAGTTTTTCCTCCTACAATGAGCGGTTCTTC. Protein product: CSAIAGTSVSFSSYNERFF.

This clonotype was recorded at least ten times. The V and J genes are TRBV10-2 and TRBJ2-7; D call uncertain. With 7 bases removed from V and 3 bases from J, the gap between germline ends came to 10 bases. This CDR3 contains 12 residues. CDR1 and CDR2 from the germline V gene are WSHSY and SAAADI. CDR3 sequence reads: CASTLSNYEQYF. CDR3 DNA: TGCGCCAGCACGCTCAGTAACTACGAGCAGTACTTC.

This clonotype was counted ten times or more. The J gene is TRBJ2-1, the V gene TRBV12-3 or TRBV12-4, with a tentative D call TRBD2 (7 bases). Trimming left V 6 bases short and J 6 bases short, with 15 bases between. This CDR3 is 14 amino acids long. CDR3 amino acids: CASRPGGGGNEQFF. The CDR3 bases are TGTGCCAGCAGACCGGGAGGAGGGGGCAATGAGCAGTTCTTC.

The chain couples TRBV20-1 to TRBJ2-7; TRBD1 is a possible D gene (6 bases). Trimming stripped 2 bases from V and 0 bases from J, with 11 bases between. Germline CDR1 and CDR2: DFQATT and SNEGSKA (reference sequence). The CDR3 totals 14 residues. The chain's CDR3 is CSARRTASSYEQYF. CDR3 in DNA: TGCAGTGCTAGAAGGACAGCGAGCTCCTACGAGCAGTACTTC.

This clonotype was seen ten or more times. The V gene is TRBV18, the J gene TRBJ2-6; TRBD1 agrees at 7 bases. Trimming took 2 bases from V and 2 from J; bases not matched to a gene: 0. Germline V gives CDR1 KGHSH, CDR2 LQKENI. The CDR3 runs 15 residues. Here the CDR3 reads CASSPDRAGANVLTF. CDR3 sequence (DNA): TGTGCCAGCTCACCAGACAGGGCTGGGGCCAACGTCCTGACTTTC.

This clonotype turned up a few times. The chain uses TRBV20-1 and TRBJ2-5, with D unresolved. The CDR3 length is 11 residues. The germline V and J ends were trimmed by 8 bases and 5 bases, with 12 bases remaining between them. The germline CDR1 and CDR2 sequences are DFQATT and SNEGSKA (reference sequence). The DNA for the CDR3 is TGCAGTTCCACCCGTGGGGAGACCCAGTACTTC. It encodes CSSTRGETQYF.

This clonotype appeared many times. The chain is built from TRBV20-1 and TRBJ1-6, with 7 bases fitting TRBD1. Germline-derived CDR1 and CDR2 are DFQATT and SNEGSKA (reference sequence). The CDR3 runs to 13 residues. V dropped 2 bases and J dropped 9; count of bases not matched to a gene: 4. CDR3 in amino acids: CSARLTGSSPLHF. Here the CDR3 DNA reads TGCAGTGCTAGACTGACAGGGAGTTCACCCCTCCACTTT.

This clonotype was recorded many times. The genes are TRBV7-8 and TRBJ2-3, with D possibly being TRBD2 (6 bases). V was pared by 1 base and J by 5 bases, with 10 bases between. The CDR3 runs 14 residues. Germline CDR1 and CDR2: SGHVS and FQNEAQ. The CDR3 DNA reads as TGTGCCAGCAGCTTAGGTCCAGCGGGAGATACGCAGTATTTT. As protein: CASSLGPAGDTQYF.

This chain uses TRBV13 with TRBJ2-7; D unclear. The CDR3 runs 14 residues. The germline V gene encodes CDR1 PRHDT and CDR2 FYEKMQ (reference sequence). Between the trimmed V and J ends, which lost 5 bases and 5 bases, there was a span of 16 bases. The CDR3 spells CASSLQNSQDEQYF. The CDR3 bases are TGTGCCAGCAGCCTCCAGAACTCTCAGGACGAGCAGTACTTC.

This clonotype was recorded a few times. The rearrangement joins TRBV29-1 to TRBJ2-2; TRBD2 matches at 10 bases. The V segment lost 7 bases and the J segment 6 bases; nucleotides outside the gene matches: 5. Germline loops: CDR1 SQVTM, CDR2 ANQGSEA. The CDR3 is 13 amino acids. Here the CDR3 reads CSAPTSGSGELFF. CDR3 coding DNA: TGCAGCGCCCCGACTAGCGGGTCCGGGGAGCTGTTTTTT.

This clonotype has at least ten counts. V and J are TRBV7-9 and TRBJ2-5, with 8 nucleotides matching TRBD2. The length of the CDR3 is 16 residues. CDR1 and CDR2 (germline): SEHNR, FQNEAQ (reference sequence). Trimming at V came to 1 base and at J to 3 bases, leaving 7 bases not matched to a gene. CDR3 amino acids: CASSLGPGTREETQYF. The CDR3 DNA reads as TGTGCCAGCAGCTTAGGTCCCGGGACTAGGGAAGAGACCCAGTACTTC.

Of note for this clonotype: A much larger clone is a single base away; this may be a read error. Here the CDR3 reads CAGSLAGGPYEQFF. The CDR3 coding sequence is TGTGCCGGCAGTTTAGCGGGAGGGCCCTATGAGCAGTTCTTC. The V gene is TRBV28, the J gene TRBJ2-1, with TRBD2 matching 11 bases. In germline, CDR1 is MDHEN, CDR2 SYDVKM. The CDR3 extends over 14 amino acids.

This clonotype was picked up many times. CDR3 sequence (DNA): TGTGCCTGGAGTGTACTGGCGGGAGACACAGATACGCAGTATTTT. Translating gives CAWSVLAGDTDTQYF. The chain combines TRBV30 with TRBJ2-3, with 7 bases fitting TRBD2. Germline V gene sequence: CDR1 GTSNPN, CDR2 SVGIG (reference sequence). J was trimmed by 2 bases and V by 0 bases; bases with no gene match: 5. The CDR3 sequence is 15 residues long. The full variable domain, rest sourced from reference TRBV30 and TRBJ2-3, is SQTIHQWPATLVQPVGSPLSLECTVEGTSNPNLYWYRQAAGRGLQLLFYSVGIGQISSEVPQNLSASRPQDRQFILSSKKLLLSDSGFYLCAWSVLAGDTDTQYFGPGTRLTVL.

In this sample, this clonotype turned up many times. This chain uses TRBV6-2 or TRBV6-3 with TRBJ2-7; TRBD2 matches at 10 bases. J gave up 6 bases and V 2 bases, and 16 bases lay outside the gene matches. Germline V gene lookup returns CDR1 MNHEY and CDR2 SVGEGT. The CDR3 is made up of 18 amino acids. As DNA, the CDR3 is TGTGCCAGCAGTTACGGACTAGCGGAGGGGATTACGGTCGGCGAGCAGTACTTC. As protein: CASSYGLAEGITVGEQYF.

This clonotype was counted ten times or more. The chain couples TRBV20-1 to TRBJ2-2; D is ambiguous. CDR1 and CDR2 from the germline V gene are DFQATT and SNEGSKA (reference sequence). Between the trimmed V and J ends, which lost 3 bases and 1 base, there was a span of 9 bases. This CDR3 region has 14 residues. The CDR3: CSARRQLNTGELFF. DNA of the CDR3: TGCAGTGCTAGGAGGCAGTTGAACACCGGGGAGCTGTTTTTT.

The chain combines TRBV6-1 with TRBJ2-1, with D perhaps matching TRBD1 or TRBD2 (5 bases each). The CDR3 totals 11 residues. V was shortened by 10 bases and J by 7 bases, with 11 bases between the two germline ends. Germline CDR1 MNHNS, CDR2 SASEGT. Written as DNA, the CDR3 is TGTGCCACGGGGCCGGGTAATGAGCAGTTCTTC. This sequence encodes CATGPGNEQFF.

The gene calls are TRBV6-4 and TRBJ2-3, with TRBD2 matching over 12 bases. CDR1 is MRHNA and CDR2 is SNTAGT in the germline V gene. V shed 6 bases, J shed 5 bases, and the junction held 6 bases outside the gene matches. The CDR3 length is 15 residues. CDR3 amino acids: CASSQMTSGRDTQYF. In DNA, the CDR3 is TGTGCCAGCAGCCAAATGACTAGCGGGAGAGATACGCAGTATTTT.

The chain is built from TRBV29-1 and TRBJ2-7; 7 bases fit TRBD1. Germline V gene sequence: CDR1 SQVTM, CDR2 ANQGSEA. CDR3 length: 14 residues. Trimming took 4 bases from V and 4 from J; bases not matched to a gene: 10. DNA of the CDR3: TGCAGCGTTGGGGGTGGAGAGGGGGCTTACGAGCAGTACTTC. It encodes CSVGGGEGAYEQYF.

The rearrangement joins TRBV27 to TRBJ2-7, with 7 bases that match TRBD2. CDR3 length: 14 residues. Germline values: CDR1 MNHEY, CDR2 SMNVEV (reference sequence). Trimming cost V 2 bases and J 8 bases; bases outside gene matches: 9. The CDR3: CASSLAGRGSKQYF. The CDR3 nucleotides are TGTGCCAGCAGTTTAGCTGGTCGCGGGAGCAAGCAGTACTTC.